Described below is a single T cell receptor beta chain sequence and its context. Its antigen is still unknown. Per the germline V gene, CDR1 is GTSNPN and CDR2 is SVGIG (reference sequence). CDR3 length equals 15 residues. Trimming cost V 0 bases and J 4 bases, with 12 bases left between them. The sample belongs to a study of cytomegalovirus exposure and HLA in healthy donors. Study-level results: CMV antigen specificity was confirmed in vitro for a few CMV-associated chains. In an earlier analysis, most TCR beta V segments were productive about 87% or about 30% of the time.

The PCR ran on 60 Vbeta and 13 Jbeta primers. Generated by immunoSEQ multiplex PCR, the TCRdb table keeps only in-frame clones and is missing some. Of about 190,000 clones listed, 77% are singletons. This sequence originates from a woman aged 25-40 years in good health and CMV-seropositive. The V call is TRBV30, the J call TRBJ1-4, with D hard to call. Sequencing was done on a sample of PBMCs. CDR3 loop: CAWSVWQAYNEKLFF. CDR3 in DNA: TGTGCCTGGAGTGTATGGCAGGCTTATAATGAAAAACTGTTTTTT.